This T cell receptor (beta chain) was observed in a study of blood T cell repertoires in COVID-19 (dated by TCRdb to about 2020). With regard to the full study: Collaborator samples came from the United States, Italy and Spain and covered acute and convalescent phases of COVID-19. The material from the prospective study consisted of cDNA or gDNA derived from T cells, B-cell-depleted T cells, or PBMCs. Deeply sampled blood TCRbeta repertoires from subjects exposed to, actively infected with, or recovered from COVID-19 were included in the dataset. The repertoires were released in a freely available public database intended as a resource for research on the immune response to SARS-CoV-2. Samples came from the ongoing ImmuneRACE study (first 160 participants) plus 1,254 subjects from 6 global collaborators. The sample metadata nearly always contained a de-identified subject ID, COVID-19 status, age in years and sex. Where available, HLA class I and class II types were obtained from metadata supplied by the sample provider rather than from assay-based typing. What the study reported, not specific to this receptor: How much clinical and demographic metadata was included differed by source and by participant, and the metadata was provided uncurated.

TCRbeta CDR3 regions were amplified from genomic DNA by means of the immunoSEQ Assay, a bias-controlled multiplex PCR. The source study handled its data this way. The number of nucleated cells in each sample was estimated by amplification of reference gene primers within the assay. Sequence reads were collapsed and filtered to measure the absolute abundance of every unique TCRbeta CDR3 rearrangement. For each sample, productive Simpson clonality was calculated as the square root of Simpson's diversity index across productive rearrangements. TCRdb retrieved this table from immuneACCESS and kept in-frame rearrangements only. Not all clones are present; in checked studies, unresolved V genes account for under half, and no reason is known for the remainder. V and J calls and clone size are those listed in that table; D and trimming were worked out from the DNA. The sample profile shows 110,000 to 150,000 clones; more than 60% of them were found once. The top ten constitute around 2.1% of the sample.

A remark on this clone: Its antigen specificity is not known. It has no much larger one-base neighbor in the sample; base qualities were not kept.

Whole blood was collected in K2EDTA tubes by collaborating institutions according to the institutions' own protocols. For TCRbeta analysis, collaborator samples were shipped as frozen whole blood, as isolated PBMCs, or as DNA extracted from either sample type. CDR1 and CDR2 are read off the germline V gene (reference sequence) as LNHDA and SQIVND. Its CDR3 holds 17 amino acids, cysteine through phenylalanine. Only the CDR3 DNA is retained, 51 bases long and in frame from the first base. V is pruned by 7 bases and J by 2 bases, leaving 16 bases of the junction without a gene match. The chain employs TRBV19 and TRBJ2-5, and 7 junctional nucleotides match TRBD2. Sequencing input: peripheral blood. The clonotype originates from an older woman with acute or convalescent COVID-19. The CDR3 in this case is CASTPGGLGRGQETQYF. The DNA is TGTGCCAGTACCCCGGGAGGCCTTGGGCGGGGGCAAGAGACCCAGTACTTC.